What follows are 23 T cell receptor beta chains derived from one specimen sequenced in a study of T cell repertoires in cytomegalovirus infection. TCRdb re-analysed the reads in MiXCR, keeping a single row per CDR3 protein. In the table there are some 920,000 distinct CDR3 sequences, about 33% of which are singletons. Their recognized antigens are unknown. The input for sequencing was cultured CD8+ T cells from PBMCs, taken from culture after CMV antigen stimulation. These receptors were obtained from a human donor in good health (CMV status not recorded). Some clones in this sample may be carry-over from other donors' samples.

This clonotype was seen only a few times. The chain has TRBV7-9 and TRBJ1-4, with D perhaps TRBD1 (6 bases). CDR3 length equals 16 residues. The germline V and J ends were trimmed by 8 bases and 8 bases, with 24 bases remaining between them. CDR1 and CDR2 (germline): SEHNR, FQNEAQ (reference sequence). The CDR3 DNA is TGTGCCAGCGGAGATTGGGGGCAGGAGAAGGGCGAAAAACTGTTTTTT. Its translation is CASGDWGQEKGEKLFF.

The V gene is TRBV7-4, the J gene TRBJ1-6, with D tentatively TRBD1 (5 bases). The CDR3 has 12 residues. Looked up from germline, CDR1 is SGHVT and CDR2 is SQSDAQ. Trimming shortened V by 8 bases and J by 7 bases, and 9 bases separated the two germline ends. This CDR3 is CASRDQNSPLHF. In DNA form, the CDR3 reads TGTGCCAGCCGGGACCAGAATTCACCCCTCCACTTT.

This rearrangement joins TRBV6-6 to TRBJ1-2, with D perhaps matching TRBD1 (6 bases). Trimming took off 5 bases at V and 1 base at J, with 17 bases between the two ends. The CDR3 loop spans 16 amino acids. Germline values: CDR1 MNHNY, CDR2 SVGAGI (reference sequence). Here the CDR3 reads CASSKEWGAGNYGYTF. The CDR3 nucleotides read TGTGCCAGCAGTAAAGAATGGGGGGCTGGTAACTATGGCTACACCTTC.

Ten or more counts support this clonotype. V and J are TRBV7-2 and TRBJ2-1; D remains ambiguous. The CDR3 runs to 12 residues. Germline V gene sequence: CDR1 SGHTA, CDR2 FQGNSA. V lost 4 bases and J lost 6, with 7 bases in between. CDR3 sequence (DNA): TGTGCCAGCAGCTCCCCCCCCAATGAGCAGTTCTTC. The encoded protein is CASSSPPNEQFF.

The CDR3 here is CASSVEGDLYEQYF. The CDR3 nucleotides are TGTGCCAGCAGCGTAGAGGGAGACCTCTACGAGCAGTACTTC. The chain recombines TRBV9 with TRBJ2-7, with D maybe TRBD2 (5 bases). The CDR3 loop spans 14 amino acids. V lost 0 bases and J 3 bases, leaving 10 bases between the germline ends. Germline V gene data show CDR1 as SGDLS and CDR2 as YYNGEE. The full variable domain, its missing parts supplied by reference TRBV9 and TRBJ2-7, is DSGVTQTPKHLITATGQRVTLRCSPRSGDLSVYWYQQSLDQGLQFLIQYYNGEERAKGNILERFSAQQFPDLHSELNLSSLELGDSALYFCASSVEGDLYEQYFGPGTRLTVT.

A few counts support this clonotype. V gene TRBV19 combines with J gene TRBJ2-3; D gene uncertain. CDR1 and CDR2 from the germline V gene are LNHDA and SQIVND (reference sequence). Trimming took off 5 bases at V and 2 bases at J, with 14 bases between the two ends. CDR3 length: 15 amino acids. The CDR3 sequence: CASSPWTAHTDTQYF. The DNA of the CDR3 is TGTGCCAGTAGTCCCTGGACGGCGCACACAGATACGCAGTATTTT.

In DNA, the CDR3 is TGTGCCAGCAGTTGGGTGAGGAGCAATCAGCCCCAGCATTTT. The encoded protein is CASSWVRSNQPQHF. The chain links TRBV6-2 or TRBV6-3 to TRBJ1-5; D is uncertain. Germline CDR1 is MNHEY and CDR2 is SVGEGT. The CDR3 spans 14 residues. The V and J ends lost 4 bases and 1 base respectively, with 8 bases between them.

This sequence joins TRBV15 and TRBJ1-2; D gene unclear. The CDR3 has 15 residues. Germline V lookup: CDR1 LNHNV, CDR2 YYDKDF (reference sequence). The V gene lost 0 bases and the J gene lost 1 base, with 9 bases spanning the gap. The CDR3 nucleotides read TGTGCCACCAGCAGAGAACGAACGGTTAACTATGGCTACACCTTC. Its translation: CATSRERTVNYGYTF. The full variable domain, rest sourced from reference TRBV15 and TRBJ1-2, is DAMVIQNPRYQVTQFGKPVTLSCSQTLNHNVMYWYQQKSSQAPKLLFHYYDKDFNNEADTPDNFQSRRPNTSFCFLDIRSPGLGDTAMYLCATSRERTVNYGYTFGSGTRLTVV.

The CDR3, as DNA: TGTGCCAGCAGTGACGAGACAGGGGCCCTGGCAAACACCATATATTTT. Translation gives CASSDETGALANTIYF. This sequence joins TRBV6-1 and TRBJ1-3; TRBD1 aligns across 8 bases. The CDR3 sequence is 16 residues long. Trimming removed 3 bases from V and 6 bases from J; junction bases left unmatched: 10. Per the germline V gene, CDR1 is MNHNS and CDR2 is SASEGT.

In this sample, this clonotype turned up many times. The gene calls are TRBV12-3 or TRBV12-4 and TRBJ2-5, with D perhaps TRBD2 (7 bases). The germline V and J ends were trimmed by 5 bases and 5 bases, with 27 bases remaining between them. This CDR3 region has 18 residues. The CDR3 is CASSGWGGPPGLDETQYF. The CDR3 DNA sequence: TGTGCCAGCAGTGGGTGGGGGGGCCCTCCAGGTTTGGATGAGACCCAGTACTTC.

The rearrangement uses TRBV19 and TRBJ2-1, with D perhaps matching TRBD2 (5 bases). Germline V CDR1 and CDR2: LNHDA, SQIVND (reference sequence). V lost 3 bases, J lost 0 bases, and 9 bases lay in between. This CDR3 is 15 amino acids long. The CDR3 loop is CASSMSGSSYNEQFF. CDR3 bases: TGTGCCAGTAGTATGTCTGGGAGCTCCTACAATGAGCAGTTCTTC.

This clonotype was found many times. The V gene is TRBV7-2, the J gene TRBJ2-3, with D perhaps TRBD1 (5 bases). This CDR3 comprises 13 residues. V shed 7 bases and J shed 1 base, with 9 bases lying between them. Germline CDR1 and CDR2: SGHTA and FQGNSA. Here the CDR3 reads CASKGAGTDTQYF. The CDR3 nucleotides are TGTGCCAGCAAAGGGGCAGGCACAGATACGCAGTATTTT. Complete variable domain (other parts from reference TRBV7-2 and TRBJ2-3): GAGVSQSPSNKVTEKGKDVELRCDPISGHTALYWYRQSLGQGLEFLIYFQGNSAPDKSGLPSDRFSAERTGGSVSTLTIQRTQQEDSAVYLCASKGAGTDTQYFGPGTRLTVL.

The rearrangement joins TRBV5-1 to TRBJ2-1, with a tentative D call TRBD1 (5 bases). In germline, CDR1 is SGHRS, CDR2 YFSETQ. The V end lost 0 bases, the J end lost 2 bases, and 12 bases lay between the germline ends. The CDR3 sequence is 16 residues long. The CDR3 region has the DNA TGCGCCAGCAGCTTGGAAGGGGCAGGTCCCTACAATGAGCAGTTCTTC. This translates into CASSLEGAGPYNEQFF.

This sequence joins TRBV4-1 and TRBJ2-1; 8 bases map to TRBD1. The CDR3 extends over 15 amino acids. Germline lookup yields CDR1 MGHRA and CDR2 YSYEKL. V shed 5 bases and J 4 bases; nucleotides not matched to a gene: 7. This CDR3 is CASSETGEVYNEQFF. The CDR3 bases are TGCGCCAGCAGCGAGACAGGGGAGGTTTACAATGAGCAGTTCTTC.

The table lists this clonotype with a few counts. This chain links TRBV27 with TRBJ2-1, with no clear D. The V gene's germline CDR1 is MNHEY and CDR2 SMNVEV (reference sequence). Trimming stripped 5 bases from V and 9 bases from J, with 11 bases between. CDR3 length: 12 residues. DNA for the CDR3: TGTGCCAGCAGTCCCTCCGGGCGTGAGCAGTTCTTC. Its protein product is CASSPSGREQFF.

The chain recombines TRBV20-1 with TRBJ2-1, with 7 bases that match TRBD2. There are 15 residues in the CDR3. CDR1 and CDR2 (germline): DFQATT, SNEGSKA (reference sequence). V was clipped by 0 bases and J by 3 bases; unmatched bases: 5. The CDR3 sequence is CSARDFERGYNEQFF. The CDR3 DNA follows: TGCAGTGCTAGAGATTTCGAGCGGGGCTACAATGAGCAGTTCTTC.

For this clonotype: A much larger clone is a single base away; this may be a read error. The chain uses TRBV7-6 and TRBJ2-3, with TRBD2 as a possible D gene (5 bases). Germline V gene data show CDR1 as SGHVS and CDR2 as FNYEAQ. This CDR3 is 16 amino acids long. DNA for the CDR3: TGTGCCAACAGCCCCCCCTCCGGGGAAAGCACAGATACGCAGTATTTT. Translation: CANSPPSGESTDTQYF.

This clonotype has just a few counts. This chain uses TRBV12-5 with TRBJ2-7, with D uncertain. The germline V and J ends were trimmed by 2 bases and 3 bases, with 8 bases remaining between them. CDR3 size: 13 residues. Germline V gene sequence: CDR1 LGHNT, CDR2 FRNRAP. This CDR3 reads CASGLHGGYEQYF. Here the CDR3 DNA reads TGTGCTAGTGGTTTGCATGGCGGCTACGAGCAGTACTTC.

This rearrangement joins TRBV2 to TRBJ1-2, with D unclear. There are 12 residues in the CDR3. Between the trimmed V and J ends, which lost 8 bases and 10 bases, there was a span of 17 bases. Germline V CDR1 and CDR2: SNHLY, FYNNEI. In DNA, the CDR3 is TGTGCCAGCCTTGACAAGACGACCGCCTACACCTTC. This encodes CASLDKTTAYTF.

This chain connects TRBV29-1 to TRBJ2-1; 9 positions match TRBD1. The trim removed 3 bases at V and 8 bases at J, leaving 8 bases unmatched. CDR1 is SQVTM, CDR2 ANQGSEA, per germline. The CDR3 is made up of 14 amino acids. CDR3 residues: CSVEGQGHIDEQFF. The CDR3 DNA is TGCAGCGTTGAGGGACAGGGACACATTGATGAGCAGTTCTTC.

The chain couples TRBV27 to TRBJ2-5, with TRBD1 as a possible D gene (6 bases). CDR1 and CDR2 from the germline V gene are MNHEY and SMNVEV (reference sequence). V lost 2 bases and J 2 bases, leaving 12 bases between the germline ends. This CDR3 has 15 amino acids. CDR3 amino acids: CASSLVRTVQETQYF. CDR3 coding DNA: TGTGCCAGCAGTTTAGTCAGGACAGTACAAGAGACCCAGTACTTC.

This clonotype was counted ten times or more. The chain has TRBV7-6 and TRBJ2-1; D uncertain. This CDR3 is 15 amino acids long. Trimming left V 5 bases short and J 2 bases short, with 13 bases between. Germline V gene sequence: CDR1 SGHVS, CDR2 FNYEAQ. The CDR3 spells CASSKKAVPYNEQFF. The CDR3 DNA sequence: TGTGCCAGCAGCAAGAAAGCAGTACCCTACAATGAGCAGTTCTTC.

This clonotype occurred many times. This chain connects TRBV7-2 to TRBJ1-5, with 8 positions matching TRBD1. CDR3 size: 15 residues. Trimming at V came to 3 bases and at J to 4 bases, leaving 5 bases not matched to a gene. The germline CDR1 and CDR2 sequences are SGHTA and FQGNSA. CDR3 region: CASSLTGADNQPQHF. CDR3 bases: TGTGCCAGCAGCTTGACAGGGGCGGATAATCAGCCCCAGCATTTT.